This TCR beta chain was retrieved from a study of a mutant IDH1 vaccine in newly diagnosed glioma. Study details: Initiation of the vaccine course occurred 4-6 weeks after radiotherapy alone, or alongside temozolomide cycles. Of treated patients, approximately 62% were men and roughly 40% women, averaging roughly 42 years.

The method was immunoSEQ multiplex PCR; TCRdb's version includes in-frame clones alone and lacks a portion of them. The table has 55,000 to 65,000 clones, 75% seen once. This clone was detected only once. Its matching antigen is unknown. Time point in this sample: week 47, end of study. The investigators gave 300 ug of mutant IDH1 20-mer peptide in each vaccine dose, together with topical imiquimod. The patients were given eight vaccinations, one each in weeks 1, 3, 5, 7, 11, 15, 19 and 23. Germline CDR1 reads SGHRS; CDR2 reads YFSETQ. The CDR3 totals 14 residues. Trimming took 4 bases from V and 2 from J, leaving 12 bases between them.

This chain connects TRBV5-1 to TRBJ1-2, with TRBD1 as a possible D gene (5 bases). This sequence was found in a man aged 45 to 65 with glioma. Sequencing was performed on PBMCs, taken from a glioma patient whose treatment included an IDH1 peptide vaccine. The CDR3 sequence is CASSPGGDNYGYTF. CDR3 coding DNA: TGCGCCAGCAGCCCGGGGGGGGACAACTATGGCTACACCTTC.